This TCR beta chain stems from a study of blood T cell repertoires in COVID-19. Study-level background: PBMCs, B-cell-depleted T cells, or T cells provided the cDNA or gDNA that made up the material.

Germline CDR1 is SEHNR and CDR2 is FQNEAQ (reference sequence). There are 14 residues in the CDR3. The V and J ends lost 3 bases and 2 bases respectively, with 10 bases between them. In the original analysis: Scientists estimated how many nucleated cells there were by amplifying reference gene primers. Sequencing used immunoSEQ multiplex PCR; TCRdb keeps in-frame clones, though not all of them. V and J calls and clone size are given by that table; D and trimming were obtained from the DNA. This sample has 100,000 to 150,000 clones, with 85% found just once. The J gene is TRBJ1-1, the V gene TRBV7-9; no firm D call. The material sequenced was peripheral blood. The receptor comes from an elderly woman with acute or convalescent COVID-19. The CDR3 DNA reads TGTGCCAGCAGCTTTGAGGGCCTAAACACTGAAGCTTTCTTT. Its protein is CASSFEGLNTEAFF.